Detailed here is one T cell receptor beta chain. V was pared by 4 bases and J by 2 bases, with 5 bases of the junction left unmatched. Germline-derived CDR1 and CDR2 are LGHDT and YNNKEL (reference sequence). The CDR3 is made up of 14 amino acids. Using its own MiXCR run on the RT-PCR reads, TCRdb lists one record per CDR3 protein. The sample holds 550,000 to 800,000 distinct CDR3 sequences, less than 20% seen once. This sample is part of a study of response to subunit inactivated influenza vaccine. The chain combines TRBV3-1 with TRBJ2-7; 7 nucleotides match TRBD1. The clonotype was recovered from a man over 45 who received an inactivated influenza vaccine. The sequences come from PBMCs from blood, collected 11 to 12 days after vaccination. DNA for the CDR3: TGTGCCAGCAGCCTCACAGGGGACACCTACGAGCAGTACTTC. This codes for CASSLTGDTYEQYF.